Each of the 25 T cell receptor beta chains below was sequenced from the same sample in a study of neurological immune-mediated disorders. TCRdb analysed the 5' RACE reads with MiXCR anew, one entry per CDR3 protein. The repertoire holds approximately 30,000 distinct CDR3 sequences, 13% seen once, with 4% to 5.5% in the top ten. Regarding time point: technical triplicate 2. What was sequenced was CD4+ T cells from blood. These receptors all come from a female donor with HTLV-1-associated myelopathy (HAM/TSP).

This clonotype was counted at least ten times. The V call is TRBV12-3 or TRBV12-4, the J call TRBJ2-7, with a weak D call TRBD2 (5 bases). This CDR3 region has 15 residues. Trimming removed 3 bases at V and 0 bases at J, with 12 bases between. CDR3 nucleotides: TGTGCCAGCAGTTTGGGGTGGGAGAGCTCCTACGAGCAGTACTTC. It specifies CASSLGWESSYEQYF.

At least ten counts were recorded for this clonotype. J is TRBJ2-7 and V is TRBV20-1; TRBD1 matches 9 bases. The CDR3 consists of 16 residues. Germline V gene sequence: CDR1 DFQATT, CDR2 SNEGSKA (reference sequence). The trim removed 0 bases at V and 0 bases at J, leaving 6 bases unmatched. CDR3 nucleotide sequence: TGCAGTGCTAGAGACACCGGGACAGGGAGCTCCTACGAGCAGTACTTC. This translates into CSARDTGTGSSYEQYF.

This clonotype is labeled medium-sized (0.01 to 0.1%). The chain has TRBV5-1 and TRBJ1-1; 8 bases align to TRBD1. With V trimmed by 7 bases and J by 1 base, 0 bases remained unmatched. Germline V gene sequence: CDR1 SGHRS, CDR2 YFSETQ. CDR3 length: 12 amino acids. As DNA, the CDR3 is TGCGCCAGCGGACAGGGGAACACTGAAGCTTTCTTT. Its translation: CASGQGNTEAFF.

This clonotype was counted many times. DNA of the CDR3: TGTGCCAGCTCACCATCGGGCTTGGGACCTTCGCTTGGGTACTTC. The encoded protein is CASSPSGLGPSLGYF. The chain joins TRBV18 to TRBJ2-7, with D perhaps assigned TRBD1 or TRBD2 (5 bases each). The CDR3 is 15 amino acids. Germline assignment: CDR1 KGHSH and CDR2 LQKENI. The germline V and J ends were trimmed by 2 bases and 12 bases, with 23 bases remaining between them. Complete variable domain (other parts from reference TRBV18 and TRBJ2-7): NAGVMQNPRHLVRRRGQEARLRCSPMKGHSHVYWYRQLPEEGLKFMVYLQKENIIDESGMPKERFSAEFPKEGPSILRIQQVVRGDSAAYFCASSPSGLGPSLGYFGPGTRLTVT.

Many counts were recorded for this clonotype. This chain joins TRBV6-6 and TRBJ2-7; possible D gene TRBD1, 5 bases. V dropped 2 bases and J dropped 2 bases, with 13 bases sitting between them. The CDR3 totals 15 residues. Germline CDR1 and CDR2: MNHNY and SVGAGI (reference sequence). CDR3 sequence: CASSYGLGPAYEQYF. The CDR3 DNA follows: TGTGCCAGCAGTTACGGTTTGGGGCCGGCCTACGAGCAGTACTTC.

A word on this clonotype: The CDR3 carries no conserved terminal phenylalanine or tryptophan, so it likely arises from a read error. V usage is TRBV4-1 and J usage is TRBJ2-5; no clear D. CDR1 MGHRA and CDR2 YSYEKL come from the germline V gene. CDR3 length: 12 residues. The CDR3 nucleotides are TGCGCCAGTAGCCACCCCGGGGAGACCCAGTACTTA. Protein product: CASSHPGETQYL.

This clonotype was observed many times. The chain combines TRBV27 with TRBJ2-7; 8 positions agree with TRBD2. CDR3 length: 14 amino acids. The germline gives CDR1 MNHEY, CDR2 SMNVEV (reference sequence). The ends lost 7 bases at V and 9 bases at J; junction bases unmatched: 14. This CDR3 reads CASKLAGGDLGQYF. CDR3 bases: TGTGCCAGCAAGTTGGCGGGGGGCGATCTTGGGCAGTACTTC.

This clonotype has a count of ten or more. For the CDR3, the DNA is TGCGCCAGCAGCCAACGGACTAGCGGGGCCAACAATGAGCAGTTCTTC. Protein sequence: CASSQRTSGANNEQFF. This chain uses TRBV4-1 with TRBJ2-1; TRBD2 matches at 12 bases. The CDR3 has 16 amino acids. V shed 2 bases, J shed 5 bases, and the junction held 4 bases outside the gene matches. The germline V gene encodes CDR1 MGHRA and CDR2 YSYEKL.

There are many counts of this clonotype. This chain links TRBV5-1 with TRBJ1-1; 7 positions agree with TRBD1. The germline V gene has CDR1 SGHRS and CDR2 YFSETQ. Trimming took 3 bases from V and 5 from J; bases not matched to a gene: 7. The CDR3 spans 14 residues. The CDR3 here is CASSWEGQYTEAFF. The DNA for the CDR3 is TGCGCCAGCAGCTGGGAGGGACAGTATACTGAAGCTTTCTTT.

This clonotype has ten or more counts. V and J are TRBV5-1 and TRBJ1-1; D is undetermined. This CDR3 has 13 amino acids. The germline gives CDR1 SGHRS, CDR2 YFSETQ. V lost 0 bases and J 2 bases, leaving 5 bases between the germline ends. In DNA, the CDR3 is TGCGCCAGCAGCTTGGTGCTCAACACTGAAGCTTTCTTT. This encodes CASSLVLNTEAFF.

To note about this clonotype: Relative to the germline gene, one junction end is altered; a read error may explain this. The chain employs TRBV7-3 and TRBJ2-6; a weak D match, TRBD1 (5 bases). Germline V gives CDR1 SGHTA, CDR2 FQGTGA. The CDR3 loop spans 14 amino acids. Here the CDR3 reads CASSLTYGANVLTF. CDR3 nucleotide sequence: TGTGCCAGCAGCTTAACCTATGGGGCAAACGTCCTGACTTTC.

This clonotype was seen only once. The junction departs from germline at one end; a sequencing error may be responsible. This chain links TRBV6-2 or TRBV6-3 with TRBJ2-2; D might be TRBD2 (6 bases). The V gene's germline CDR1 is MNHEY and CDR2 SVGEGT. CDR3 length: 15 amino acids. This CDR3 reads CVSSPHRTIPWELFF. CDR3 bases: TGTGTCAGCAGTCCTCACCGGACTATACCCTGGGAGCTGTTTTTT.

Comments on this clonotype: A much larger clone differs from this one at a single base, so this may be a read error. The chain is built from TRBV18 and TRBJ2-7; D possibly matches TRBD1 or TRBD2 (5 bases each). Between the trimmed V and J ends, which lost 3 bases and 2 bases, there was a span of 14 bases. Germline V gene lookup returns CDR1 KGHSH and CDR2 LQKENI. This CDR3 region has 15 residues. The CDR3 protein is CASSPPGTAAYEQYF. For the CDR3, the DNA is TGTGCCAGCTCACCCCCCGGGACGGCAGCCTACGAGCAGTACTTC.

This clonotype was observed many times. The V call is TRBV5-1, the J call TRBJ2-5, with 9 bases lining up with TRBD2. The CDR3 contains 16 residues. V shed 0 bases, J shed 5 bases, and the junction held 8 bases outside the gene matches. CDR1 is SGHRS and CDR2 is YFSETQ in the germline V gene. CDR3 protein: CASSLGVAGEAETQYF. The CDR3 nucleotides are TGCGCCAGCAGCTTGGGAGTAGCGGGAGAGGCCGAGACCCAGTACTTC. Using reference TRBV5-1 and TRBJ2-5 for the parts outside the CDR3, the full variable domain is KAGVTQTPRYLIKTRGQQVTLSCSPISGHRSVSWYQQTPGQGLQFLFEYFSETQRNKGNFPGRFSGRQFSNSRSEMNVSTLELGDSALYLCASSLGVAGEAETQYFGPGTRLLVL.

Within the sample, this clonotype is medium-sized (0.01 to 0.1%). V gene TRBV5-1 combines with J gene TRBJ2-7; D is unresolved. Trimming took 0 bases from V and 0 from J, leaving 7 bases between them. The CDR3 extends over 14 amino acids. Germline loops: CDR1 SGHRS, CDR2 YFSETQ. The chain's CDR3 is CASSLGVSSYEQYF. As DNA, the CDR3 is TGCGCCAGCAGCTTGGGTGTCAGCTCCTACGAGCAGTACTTC.

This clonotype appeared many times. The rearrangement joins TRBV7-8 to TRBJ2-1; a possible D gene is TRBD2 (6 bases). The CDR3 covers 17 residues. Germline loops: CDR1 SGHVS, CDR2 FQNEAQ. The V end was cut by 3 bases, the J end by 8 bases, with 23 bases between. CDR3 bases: TGTGCCAGCAGCTTGGGCCATCGGGCGGGACTTCAAGATGAGCAGTTCTTC. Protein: CASSLGHRAGLQDEQFF.

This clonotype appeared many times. CDR3 coding DNA: TGTGCCAGCAGTCCGACCAAAGCTTCGTACGAGCAGTACTTC. Amino acid sequence: CASSPTKASYEQYF. V gene TRBV3-1 combines with J gene TRBJ2-7; D unresolved. Per the germline V gene, CDR1 is LGHDT and CDR2 is YNNKEL (reference sequence). Trimming stripped 6 bases from V and 4 bases from J, with 16 bases between. The CDR3 runs to 14 residues.

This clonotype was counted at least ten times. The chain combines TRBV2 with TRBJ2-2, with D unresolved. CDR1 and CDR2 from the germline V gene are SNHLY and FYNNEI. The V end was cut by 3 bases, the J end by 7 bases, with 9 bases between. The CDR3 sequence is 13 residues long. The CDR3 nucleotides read TGTGCCAGCAGTGACGGCGCCGGCGGGGAGCTGTTTTTT. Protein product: CASSDGAGGELFF.

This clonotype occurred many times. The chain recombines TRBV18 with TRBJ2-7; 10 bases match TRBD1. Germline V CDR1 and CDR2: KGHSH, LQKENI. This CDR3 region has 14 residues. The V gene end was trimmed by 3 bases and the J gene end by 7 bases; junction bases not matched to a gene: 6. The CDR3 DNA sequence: TGTGCCAGCTCACCCGGGACAGGGGAAAGAGAGCAGTACTTC. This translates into CASSPGTGEREQYF.

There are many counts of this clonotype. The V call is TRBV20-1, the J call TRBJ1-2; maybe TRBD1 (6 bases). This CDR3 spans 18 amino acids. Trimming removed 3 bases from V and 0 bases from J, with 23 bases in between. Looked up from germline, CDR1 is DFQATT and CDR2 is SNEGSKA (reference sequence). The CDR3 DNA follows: TGCAGTGCTAGCCCGAATTTCGGGACAAGGCCTTCTAACTATGGCTACACCTTC. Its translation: CSASPNFGTRPSNYGYTF.

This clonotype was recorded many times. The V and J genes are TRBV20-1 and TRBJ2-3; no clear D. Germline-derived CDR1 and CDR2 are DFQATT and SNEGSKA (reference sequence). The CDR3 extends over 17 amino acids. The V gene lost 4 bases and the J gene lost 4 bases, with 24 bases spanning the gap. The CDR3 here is CSANHPSSRGVPDTQYF. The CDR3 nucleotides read TGCAGTGCTAACCATCCCTCTTCGAGAGGAGTACCAGATACGCAGTATTTT.

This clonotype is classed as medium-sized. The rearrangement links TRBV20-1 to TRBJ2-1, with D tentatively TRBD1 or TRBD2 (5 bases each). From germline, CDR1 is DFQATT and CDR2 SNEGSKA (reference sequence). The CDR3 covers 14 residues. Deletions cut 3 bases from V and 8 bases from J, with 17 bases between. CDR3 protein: CSARDNKRGDEQFF. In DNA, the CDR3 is TGCAGTGCTAGGGACAATAAACGGGGAGATGAGCAGTTCTTC.

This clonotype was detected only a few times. The CDR3 loop reads CASREGREETQYF. CDR3 nucleotides: TGTGCCAGCAGGGAAGGGCGGGAAGAGACCCAGTACTTC. This chain links TRBV7-9 with TRBJ2-5, with a weak D call TRBD2 (5 bases). V was clipped by 6 bases and J by 3 bases, with 11 bases between them. The CDR3 runs 13 residues. Germline CDR1 SEHNR, CDR2 FQNEAQ (reference sequence).

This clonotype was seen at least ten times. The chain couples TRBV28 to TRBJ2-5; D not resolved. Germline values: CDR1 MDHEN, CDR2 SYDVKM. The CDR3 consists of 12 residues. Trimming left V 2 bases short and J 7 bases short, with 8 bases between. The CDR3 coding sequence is TGTGCCAGCAGTTTACCACCAGGGACCCAGTACTTC. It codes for CASSLPPGTQYF.

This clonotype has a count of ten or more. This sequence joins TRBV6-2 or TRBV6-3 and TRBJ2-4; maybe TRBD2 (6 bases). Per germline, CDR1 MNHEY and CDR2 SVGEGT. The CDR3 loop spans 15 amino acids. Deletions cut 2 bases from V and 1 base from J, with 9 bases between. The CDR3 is CASSYRGLAKNIQYF. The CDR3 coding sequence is TGTGCCAGCAGTTACCGGGGACTGGCCAAAAACATTCAGTACTTC.